This record looks at one TCR beta chain sequence and its context. The data originate from a study of blood T cell repertoires in COVID-19. Study as a whole: The origin of the acute and convalescent COVID-19 samples was the United States, Italy and Spain. In each case, the material was cDNA or gDNA derived from T cells, B-cell-depleted T cells, or PBMCs.

Data came from immunoSEQ multiplex PCR; TCRdb stores just in-frame clones and leaves some out. Of roughly 300,000 clones in the sample, around 87% are singletons; the top ten hold about 5.4%. Germline V lookup: CDR1 MNHEY, CDR2 SMNVEV (reference sequence). V lost 2 bases, J lost 9 bases, and 6 bases stayed unmatched. This CDR3 is 15 amino acids long. This study enrolled people aged roughly 18 to 90 from around 26 US geographic areas. For recovered donors of Cohort 3, there were two negative PCRs, clearance, or symptom resolution. The origin of this receptor is a woman aged 25-40 years who had recovered from COVID-19. The J gene is TRBJ1-6, the V gene TRBV27, with TRBD1 matching 8 bases. What was sequenced was PBMCs or T cells enriched from blood (not recorded which). CDR3 DNA sequence: TGTGCCAGCAGTTTAGGTCAGGGGGCTGGTTCACCCCTCCACTTT. Encoded protein: CASSLGQGAGSPLHF.